This entry lists 5 T cell receptor beta chains sequenced from one sample in a study of cytomegalovirus exposure and HLA in healthy donors. TCRdb's table, derived via immunoSEQ multiplex PCR, lists solely in-frame clones and lacks some. The table lists 70,000 or so clones, about 95% of them singletons, with roughly 2% in the top ten. The specimen sequenced was PBMCs. The receptors were gathered from a woman between 18 and 30 years old in good health and CMV-seropositive.

J is TRBJ2-7 and V is TRBV19; no clear D gene. V dropped 6 bases and J dropped 6 bases, with 9 bases sitting between them. This CDR3 region has 11 residues. Germline V lookup: CDR1 LNHDA, CDR2 SQIVND (reference sequence). The CDR3 sequence is CASSLGAEQYF. CDR3 DNA: TGTGCCAGTAGCCTGGGCGCCGAGCAGTACTTC.

This chain joins TRBV6-4 and TRBJ2-2, with D perhaps TRBD2 (5 bases). Trimming cost V 3 bases and J 3 bases, with 14 bases left between them. The CDR3 extends over 16 amino acids. Germline lookup yields CDR1 MRHNA and CDR2 SNTAGT. The CDR3 DNA reads as TGTGCCAGCAGTGAAGGGCTAGCCCGTGACACCGGGGAGCTGTTTTTT. Amino acid sequence: CASSEGLARDTGELFF.

The V gene is TRBV4-2, the J gene TRBJ2-5, with TRBD2 matching over 15 bases. CDR3 length equals 21 residues. V shed 0 bases and J 4 bases; nucleotides not matched to a gene: 15. The V gene's germline CDR1 is LGHNA and CDR2 YNFKEQ. The CDR3 reads CASSQESLGGLAGGPRETQYF. CDR3 sequence (DNA): TGTGCCAGCAGCCAAGAATCTCTAGGCGGACTAGCGGGGGGGCCGCGAGAGACCCAGTACTTC.

The J gene is TRBJ1-5, the V gene TRBV5-6; perhaps TRBD1 as D (5 bases). CDR1 and CDR2 from the germline V gene are SGHDT and YYEEEE. V was cut by 0 bases and J by 3 bases, with 7 bases left in between. This CDR3 comprises 14 residues. CDR3 nucleotide sequence: TGTGCCAGCAGCTTGGGACAGAACAATCAGCCCCAGCATTTT. Its translation is CASSLGQNNQPQHF.

This chain links TRBV5-1 with TRBJ2-2; TRBD2 agrees at 7 bases. Unmatched junction bases numbered 14, after V lost 3 bases and J lost 6 bases. The germline CDR1 and CDR2 sequences are SGHRS and YFSETQ. This CDR3 comprises 17 residues. The CDR3 nucleotides read TGCGCCAGCAGCTCACCCGTTGGGGGGGTGACCCCCGGGGAGCTGTTTTTT. This gives the protein CASSSPVGGVTPGELFF.